This T cell receptor beta chain is from a study of blood T cell repertoires in COVID-19. Study context: Samples representing acute and convalescent COVID-19 were sourced from the United States, Italy and Spain. The cDNA or gDNA used as material had been derived from T cells, B-cell-depleted T cells, or PBMCs.

Trimming shortened V by 4 bases and J by 10 bases, and 9 bases separated the two germline ends. Germline CDR1 SGHRS, CDR2 YFSETQ. There are 11 residues in the CDR3. This table comes from immunoSEQ multiplex PCR, and its TCRdb copy is limited to in-frame clones, with some not included. In the table there are hundreds of thousands of clones, roughly 90% of which are singletons. Sequenced material: peripheral blood. The chain has TRBV5-1 and TRBJ2-1; tentative D call: TRBD2 (6 bases). The TCR originated in a woman between 65 and 79 years old with COVID-19, enrolled during active disease. For the CDR3, the DNA is TGCGCCAGCAGCATCGGGGGAGAGCAGTTCTTC. Protein product: CASSIGGEQFF.